Reported below is one T cell receptor beta chain. Method: immunoSEQ multiplex PCR; TCRdb's copy keeps in-frame clones and lacks some. The data show some 510,000 clones, around 89% seen once. This entry is derived from a study of blood T cell repertoires in COVID-19. As for the study in general: Sources were T cells, B-cell-depleted T cells, or PBMCs; the material itself was cDNA or gDNA.

Trimming took 0 bases from V and 4 from J, leaving 9 bases between them. CDR1 and CDR2 from the germline V gene are MNHEY and SVGAGI. The CDR3 extends over 14 amino acids. The receptor was isolated from a middle-aged woman who had recovered from COVID-19. The chain links TRBV6-5 to TRBJ1-1; D is perhaps TRBD1 (5 bases). What was sequenced was PBMCs or T cells enriched from blood (not recorded which). CDR3: CASSYSQGATEAFF. In DNA, the CDR3 is TGTGCCAGCAGTTACTCCCAGGGTGCCACTGAAGCTTTCTTT.